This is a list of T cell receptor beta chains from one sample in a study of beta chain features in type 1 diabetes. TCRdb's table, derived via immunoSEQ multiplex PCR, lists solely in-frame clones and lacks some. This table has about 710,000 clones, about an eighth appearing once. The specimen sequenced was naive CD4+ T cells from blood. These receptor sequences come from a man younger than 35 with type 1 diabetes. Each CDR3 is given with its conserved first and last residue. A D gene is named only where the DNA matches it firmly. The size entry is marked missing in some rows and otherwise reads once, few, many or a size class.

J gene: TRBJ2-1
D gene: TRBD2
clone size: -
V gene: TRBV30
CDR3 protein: CAWGLAGGTNEQFF
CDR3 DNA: TGTGCCTGGGGACTAGCGGGGGGTACCAATGAGCAGTTCTTC

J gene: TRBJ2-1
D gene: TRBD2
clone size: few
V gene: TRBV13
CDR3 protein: CASSLMSREGASGYNEQFF
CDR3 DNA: TGTGCCAGCAGCTTAATGTCTCGAGAAGGGGCTAGCGGATACAATGAGCAGTTCTTC

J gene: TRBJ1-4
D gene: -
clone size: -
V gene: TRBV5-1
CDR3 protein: CASQRTLNEKLFF
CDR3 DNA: TGCGCCAGCCAACGGACCCTGAATGAAAAACTGTTTTTT

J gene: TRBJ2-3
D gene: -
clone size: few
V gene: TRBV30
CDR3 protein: CAWSVPVDTQYF
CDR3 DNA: TGTGCCTGGAGTGTACCAGTCGATACGCAGTATTTT

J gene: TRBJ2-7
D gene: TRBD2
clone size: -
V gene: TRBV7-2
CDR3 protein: CASSFSGSFYEQYF
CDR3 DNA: TGTGCCAGCAGCTTTAGCGGGTCCTTCTACGAGCAGTACTTC

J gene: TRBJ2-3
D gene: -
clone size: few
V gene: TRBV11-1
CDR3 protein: CASGTGTILDTQYF
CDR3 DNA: TGTGCCAGCGGAACCGGGACAATACTCGATACGCAGTATTTT

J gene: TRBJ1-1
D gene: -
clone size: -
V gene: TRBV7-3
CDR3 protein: CASSSSGSTEAFF
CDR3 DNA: TGTGCCAGCAGCTCCTCCGGGTCCACTGAAGCTTTCTTT

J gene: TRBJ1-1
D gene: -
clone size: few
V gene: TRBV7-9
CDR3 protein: CASSLARADTEAFF
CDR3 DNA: TGTGCCAGCAGCTTAGCGCGGGCGGATACAGAAGCTTTCTTT

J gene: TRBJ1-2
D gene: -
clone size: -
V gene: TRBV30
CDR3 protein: CAWTSGAYGYTF
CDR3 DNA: TGTGCCTGGACCTCAGGGGCCTATGGCTACACCTTC

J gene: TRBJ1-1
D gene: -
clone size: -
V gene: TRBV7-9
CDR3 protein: CASSFPPDNTEAFF
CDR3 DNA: TGTGCCAGCAGCTTTCCCCCCGACAACACTGAAGCTTTCTTT

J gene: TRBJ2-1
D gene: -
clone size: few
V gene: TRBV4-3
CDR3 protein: CASSQSGAHEQFF
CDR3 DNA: TGCGCCAGCAGCCAAAGCGGAGCGCATGAGCAGTTCTTC

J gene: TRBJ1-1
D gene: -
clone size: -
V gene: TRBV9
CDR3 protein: CASSVEPAATEAFF
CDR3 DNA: TGTGCCAGCAGCGTAGAACCGGCGGCCACTGAAGCTTTCTTT

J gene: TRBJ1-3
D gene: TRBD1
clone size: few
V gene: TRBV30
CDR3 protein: CAWSEGAKGNTIYF
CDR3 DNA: TGTGCCTGGAGTGAGGGGGCGAAAGGAAACACCATATATTTT

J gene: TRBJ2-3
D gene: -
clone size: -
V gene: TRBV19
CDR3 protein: CASRPGGPYTDTQYF
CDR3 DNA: TGTGCCAGTAGACCTGGGGGTCCGTACACAGATACGCAGTATTTT

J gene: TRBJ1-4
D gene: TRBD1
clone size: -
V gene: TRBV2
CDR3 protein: CASSDRDRGDEKLFF
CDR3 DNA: TGTGCCAGCAGTGACCGGGACAGGGGCGATGAAAAACTGTTTTTT

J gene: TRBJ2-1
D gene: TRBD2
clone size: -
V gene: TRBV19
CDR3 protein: CASSIDRGVSEQFF
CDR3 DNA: TGTGCCAGTAGTATAGACCGGGGGGTTAGTGAGCAGTTCTTC

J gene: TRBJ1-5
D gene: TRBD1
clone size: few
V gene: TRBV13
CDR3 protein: CASSFRQGGDSNQPQHF
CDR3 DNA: TGTGCCAGCAGCTTTAGACAGGGCGGGGATAGCAATCAGCCCCAGCATTTT

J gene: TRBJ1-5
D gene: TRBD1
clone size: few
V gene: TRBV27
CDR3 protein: CASRPIRSGGGGNQPQHF
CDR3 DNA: TGTGCCAGCAGGCCGATAAGGTCAGGGGGAGGCGGCAATCAGCCCCAGCATTTT

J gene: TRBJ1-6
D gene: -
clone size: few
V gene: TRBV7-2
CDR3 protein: CASSLEDRSNSPLHF
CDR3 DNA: TGTGCCAGCAGCTTAGAAGACAGATCCAATTCACCCCTCCACTTT

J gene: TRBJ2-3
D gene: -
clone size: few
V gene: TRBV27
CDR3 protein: CASSLLGQDSTDTQYF
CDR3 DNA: TGTGCCAGCAGTTTATTGGGCCAGGATAGCACAGATACGCAGTATTTT

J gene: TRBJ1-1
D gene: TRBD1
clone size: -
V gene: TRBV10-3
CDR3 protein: CAISADRENTEAFF
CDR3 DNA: TGTGCCATCAGTGCCGACAGGGAGAACACTGAAGCTTTCTTT

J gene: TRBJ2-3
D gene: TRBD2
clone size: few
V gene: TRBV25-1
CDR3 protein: CASSELDRRGGNTQYF
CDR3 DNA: TGTGCCAGCAGTGAACTCGACAGACGGGGGGGCAATACGCAGTATTTT

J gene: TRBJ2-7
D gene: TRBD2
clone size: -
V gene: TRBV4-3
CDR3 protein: CASSQDGTSGGAYEQYF
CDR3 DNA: TGCGCCAGCAGCCAAGACGGAACTAGCGGGGGAGCCTACGAGCAGTACTTC

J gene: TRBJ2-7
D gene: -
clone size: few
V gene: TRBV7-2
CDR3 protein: CASSLVRFGVYEQYF
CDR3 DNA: TGTGCCAGCAGCTTAGTTAGGTTTGGCGTATACGAGCAGTACTTC

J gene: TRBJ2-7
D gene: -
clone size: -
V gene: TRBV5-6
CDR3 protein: CASSFKRDEQYF
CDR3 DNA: TGTGCCAGCAGCTTTAAACGCGATGAGCAGTACTTC